One sample yielded the 14 T cell receptor beta chains listed below, sequenced in a study of blood T cells in healthy people across ages. Primers used in a second PCR of roughly 6 to 11 cycles were a sample-barcoded 5' primer and a J-beta primer mix. One entry per CDR3 protein, called by TCRdb with MiXCR from the 5' RACE reads. The sample records 540,000 or so distinct CDR3 sequences, 27% being singletons. Sequencing input: blood. These receptors were taken from a woman between 65 and 79 years old in good health.

On this clonotype: This may stem from a read error, because a much larger clone lies one nucleotide away. The CDR3 spells CSARDPRTWGETQYF. CDR3 bases: TGCAGTGCTAGAGACCCTCGGACCTGGGGGGAGACCCAGTACTTC. The chain is built from TRBV20-1 and TRBJ2-5; either TRBD1 or TRBD2 may fit D (5 bases each). CDR1 and CDR2 (germline): DFQATT, SNEGSKA (reference sequence). This CDR3 comprises 15 residues. Trimming removed 0 bases at V and 5 bases at J, with 16 bases between.

The rearrangement links TRBV9 to TRBJ1-1; 8 bases agree with TRBD1. The CDR3 is made up of 15 amino acids. Losses at the gene ends were 0 bases for V and 4 bases for J; bases not matched to a gene: 5. Germline V gives CDR1 SGDLS, CDR2 YYNGEE. CDR3: CASSVAGGRGTEAFF. CDR3 in DNA: TGTGCCAGCAGCGTAGCAGGGGGCCGGGGCACTGAAGCTTTCTTT.

The sample holds a few counts of this clonotype. The chain joins TRBV12-3 or TRBV12-4 to TRBJ1-6, with 10 bases lining up with TRBD1. After removal of 7 bases from V and 7 bases from J, the junction contained 7 bases not matched to a gene. The CDR3 runs 15 residues. For the CDR3, the DNA is TGTGCCAGCAAACTGGGGACAGGGGTCAATTCACCCCTCCACTTT. Amino acids: CASKLGTGVNSPLHF.

This clonotype was recorded only once. This chain connects TRBV7-9 to TRBJ1-2; 9 positions agree with TRBD1. Germline CDR1 is SEHNR and CDR2 is FQNEAQ (reference sequence). The CDR3 contains 17 residues. V shed 1 base, J shed 5 bases, and the junction held 11 bases outside the gene matches. In DNA form, the CDR3 reads TGTGCCAGCAGCTTAGAAAAGGGGACAGGGCCTATTTATGGCTACACCTTC. It codes for CASSLEKGTGPIYGYTF. Drawing the rest from reference TRBV7-9 and TRBJ1-2, the complete variable domain is DTGVSQNPRHKITKRGQNVTFRCDPISEHNRLYWYRQTLGQGPEFLTYFQNEAQLEKSRLLSDRFSAERPKGSFSTLEIQRTEQGDSAMYLCASSLEKGTGPIYGYTFGSGTRLTVV.

This chain joins TRBV18 and TRBJ2-2; D is ambiguous. This CDR3 contains 13 residues. Trimming shortened V by 3 bases and J by 4 bases, and 6 bases separated the two germline ends. Germline values: CDR1 KGHSH, CDR2 LQKENI. CDR3 DNA: TGTGCCAGCTCACCTTACGGCACCGGGGAGCTGTTTTTT. It is translated as CASSPYGTGELFF.

The chain couples TRBV20-1 to TRBJ2-7; TRBD2 matches 9 bases. This CDR3 comprises 12 residues. V shed 6 bases, J shed 9 bases, and the junction held 9 bases outside the gene matches. Germline V gene lookup returns CDR1 DFQATT and CDR2 SNEGSKA (reference sequence). CDR3 bases: TGCAGTGCGGGGCGGGGGGGCGAAAGGCAGTACTTC. This translates into CSAGRGGERQYF.

The chain carries TRBV4-3 and TRBJ1-2, with TRBD1 matching 11 bases. This CDR3 contains 14 residues. J lost 7 bases, V lost 4 bases, and 5 bases had no gene match. The V gene's germline CDR1 is LGHNA and CDR2 YSLEER. The CDR3 coding sequence is TGCGCCAGCAGCCCGGGACAGGGGGACCGTGGCTACACCTTC. It specifies CASSPGQGDRGYTF.

This chain joins TRBV29-1 and TRBJ2-3; 7 positions match TRBD1. The junction had 7 bases not matched to a gene; V was cut back by 6 bases and J by 4 bases. CDR3 length: 13 amino acids. CDR1 and CDR2 from the germline V gene are SQVTM and ANQGSEA. The CDR3 nucleotides are TGCAGCGTACGACAGGGAATTCCAGATACGCAGTATTTT. The encoded protein is CSVRQGIPDTQYF.

This clonotype was seen more than once but under ten times. This chain joins TRBV24-1 and TRBJ2-3; TRBD1 might be the D (6 bases). The length of the CDR3 is 14 residues. V lost 10 bases to trimming and J lost 1 base, with 14 bases between them. CDR1 and CDR2 from the germline V gene are KGHDR and SFDVKD. The CDR3 region is CATESGHGTDTQYF. CDR3 DNA sequence: TGTGCCACTGAATCGGGACACGGCACAGATACGCAGTATTTT.

The chain links TRBV25-1 to TRBJ1-5; TRBD1 matches 7 bases. V lost 3 bases to trimming and J lost 6 bases; unmatched junction nucleotides: 2. The CDR3 totals 13 residues. The germline V gene encodes CDR1 MGHDK and CDR2 SYGVNS. The CDR3 is CASSEPGGQPQHF. As DNA, the CDR3 is TGTGCCAGCAGTGAGCCAGGGGGTCAGCCCCAGCATTTT. Complete variable domain (other parts from reference TRBV25-1 and TRBJ1-5): EADIYQTPRYLVIGTGKKITLECSQTMGHDKMYWYQQDPGMELHLIHYSYGVNSTEKGDLSSESTVSRIRTEHFPLTLESARPSHTSQYLCASSEPGGQPQHFGDGTRLSIL.

This clonotype has just one count. This sequence joins TRBV7-2 and TRBJ2-2, with a possible D match to TRBD1 (6 bases). This CDR3 contains 16 residues. Trimming removed 1 base from V and 5 bases from J, with 14 bases in between. Per the germline V gene, CDR1 is SGHTA and CDR2 is FQGNSA. The CDR3 coding sequence is TGTGCCAGCAGCTTAGTTCGGCAGGGGTATACCGGGGAGCTGTTTTTT. Residues: CASSLVRQGYTGELFF.

This clonotype turned up a few times. The CDR3 reads CSARDASGGSYNEQFF. The DNA of the CDR3 is TGCAGTGCTAGAGATGCTAGCGGGGGATCCTACAATGAGCAGTTCTTC. The rearrangement uses TRBV20-1 and TRBJ2-1; 10 bases are shared with TRBD2. Looked up from germline, CDR1 is DFQATT and CDR2 is SNEGSKA (reference sequence). This CDR3 is built from 16 residues. Trimming took 0 bases from V and 1 from J; bases not matched to a gene: 3.

This clonotype was observed a few times. The chain recombines TRBV20-1 with TRBJ1-2; perhaps TRBD1 as D (6 bases). Germline-derived CDR1 and CDR2 are DFQATT and SNEGSKA (reference sequence). Between the trimmed V and J ends, which lost 3 bases and 11 bases, there was a span of 19 bases. CDR3 size: 13 residues. This CDR3 is CSASRRGQGSYTF. CDR3 bases: TGCAGTGCTAGCCGACGGGGACAAGGTTCTTACACCTTC.

The chain links TRBV2 to TRBJ1-2, with D maybe TRBD1 (6 bases). V shed 8 bases and J shed 6 bases, with 10 bases lying between them. Per the germline V gene, CDR1 is SNHLY and CDR2 is FYNNEI. The CDR3 totals 11 residues. The CDR3: CASGPGDGYTF. The CDR3 DNA follows: TGTGCCAGCGGTCCAGGGGATGGCTACACCTTC.